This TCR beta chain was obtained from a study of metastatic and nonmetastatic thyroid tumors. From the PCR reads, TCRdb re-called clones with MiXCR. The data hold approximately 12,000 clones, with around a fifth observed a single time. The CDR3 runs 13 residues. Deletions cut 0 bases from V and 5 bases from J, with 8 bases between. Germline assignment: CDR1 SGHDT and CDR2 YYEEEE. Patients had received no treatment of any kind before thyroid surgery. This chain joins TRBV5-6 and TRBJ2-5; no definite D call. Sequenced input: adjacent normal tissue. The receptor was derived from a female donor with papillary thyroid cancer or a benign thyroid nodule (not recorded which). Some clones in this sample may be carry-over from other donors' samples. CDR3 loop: CASSLAGGETQYF. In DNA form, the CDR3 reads TGTGCCAGCAGCTTGGCCGGTGGGGAGACCCAGTACTTC.